A single TCR beta chain is shown here with its context. What it binds is not known. Trimming removed 4 bases from V and 0 bases from J; junction bases left unmatched: 2. The CDR3 sequence is 14 residues long. Germline V gene lookup returns CDR1 MNHEY and CDR2 SMNVEV (reference sequence). Each CDR3 protein gets one entry after TCRdb re-called the reads with MiXCR. Among around 70,000 distinct CDR3 sequences listed, 25% to 30% were seen once. These data belong to a study of T cell repertoires in cytomegalovirus infection. Study overall: Recently identified HLA-C-restricted CMV epitopes were among the peptides used. It was the public TCR beta signatures that indicated both CMV infection and matching HLA type. Regarding the study as a whole: CMV-specific TCR beta clonotypes restricted by HLA-C were the ones dominating the ex vivo response.

The sample here was CD8+ T cells from cultured PBMCs, taken from culture after CMV antigen stimulation. The sequence derives from a human donor in good health (CMV status not recorded). Some clones in this sample may be carry-over from other donors' samples. The J gene is TRBJ1-2, the V gene TRBV27, with TRBD1 matching 7 bases. The CDR3 protein is CASSSDRANYGYTF. DNA for the CDR3: TGTGCCAGCAGTTCCGACAGGGCTAACTATGGCTACACCTTC.